This T cell receptor beta chain is from a study of somatic mutations in cytotoxic T cells in rheumatoid arthritis. Germline CDR1 is SGHRS and CDR2 is YFSETQ. The J segment lost 0 bases and the V segment lost 3 bases, leaving 2 bases of the junction unmatched. The CDR3 consists of 15 residues. Measured with immunoSEQ multiplex PCR; TCRdb has only the in-frame clones, and not every one. Altogether about 25,000 clones are present, 82% being singletons, with the ten largest covering approximately 5.3%. Comments on this clone: What it binds is not known.

Findings of the study overall: A rise in CD8+ clonality with age was seen in rheumatoid arthritis patients but not in healthy controls. The identity of the antigens targeted by the expanded CD8+ clones remained unknown. Among around 70 patients, several showed a largest CD8+ clone that surpassed 20% of CD8+ cells.

Of the blood donors acting as healthy controls, about 57% were female, and their median age was approximately 56 years (range roughly 21-70). The TCR was taken from a man aged 45 to 65 in good health. What was sequenced was CD8+ T cells sorted from blood. The chain couples TRBV5-1 to TRBJ2-1; 8 positions match TRBD2. This chain's CDR3 is CASSYGRASYNEQFF. CDR3 DNA sequence: TGCGCCAGCAGCTACGGGAGGGCCTCCTACAATGAGCAGTTCTTC.